One sample yielded the 26 T cell receptor beta chains listed below, sequenced in a study of blood T cell repertoires in COVID-19. Produced via immunoSEQ multiplex PCR; TCRdb's table is partial and in-frame only. The sample includes some 400,000 clones, around 90% of them seen just once. Sample: peripheral blood. Receptor source: a man aged 18 to 29 with active or convalescent COVID-19.

The count of this clone is one. The rearrangement links TRBV4-3 to TRBJ2-7; the D gene is possibly TRBD1 (5 bases). Germline V CDR1 and CDR2: LGHNA, YSLEER. V was pared by 6 bases and J by 5 bases, with 17 bases between. The length of the CDR3 is 14 residues. CDR3 sequence: CASSTWKGSHEQYF. As DNA, the CDR3 is TGCGCCAGCAGTACGTGGAAGGGGTCTCACGAGCAGTACTTC.

This sequence joins TRBV4-3 and TRBJ1-5; D is perhaps TRBD1 (6 bases). Germline loops: CDR1 LGHNA, CDR2 YSLEER. The CDR3 consists of 17 residues. Trimming removed 0 bases at V and 4 bases at J, with 16 bases between. CDR3 region: CASSQDLGPGVNQPQHF. The CDR3 DNA follows: TGCGCCAGCAGCCAAGATCTTGGGCCAGGGGTGAATCAGCCCCAGCATTTT.

The gene calls are TRBV28 and TRBJ2-3; TRBD1 matches 10 bases. CDR1 MDHEN and CDR2 SYDVKM come from the germline V gene. The J segment lost 2 bases and the V segment lost 4 bases, leaving 9 bases of the junction unmatched. CDR3 length equals 17 residues. The CDR3 DNA follows: TGTGCCAGCAGTTCCCGGGACAGGGGTTACCCCACAGATACGCAGTATTTT. It yields the protein CASSSRDRGYPTDTQYF.

This chain links TRBV29-1 with TRBJ2-3; TRBD1 agrees at 9 bases. The V segment lost 7 bases and the J segment 4 bases; nucleotides outside the gene matches: 6. The CDR3 has 13 residues. Germline CDR1 reads SQVTM; CDR2 reads ANQGSEA. CDR3 amino acids: CSEGQGGADTQYF. The CDR3 DNA reads TGCAGCGAGGGACAGGGTGGCGCAGATACGCAGTATTTT.

The J gene is TRBJ2-7, the V gene TRBV5-1, with 12 bases identical to TRBD2. From germline, CDR1 is SGHRS and CDR2 YFSETQ. CDR3 size: 21 residues. The V and J ends lost 4 bases and 5 bases, in that order; junction bases with no gene match: 25. The CDR3 bases are TGCGCCAGCAGCACGACCCCGAAGTGGCTAGCGGGAGGGGGGAGGGCCAACGAGCAGTACTTC. It is translated as CASSTTPKWLAGGGRANEQYF.

The rearrangement uses TRBV4-1 and TRBJ1-5; no definite D call. CDR1 and CDR2 from the germline V gene are MGHRA and YSYEKL. This CDR3 region has 15 residues. V lost 6 bases and J 4 bases, leaving 16 bases between the germline ends. CDR3 DNA sequence: TGCGCCAGCAGTTTATCCCGGGCGGGGAATCAGCCCCAGCATTTT. It translates to CASSLSRAGNQPQHF.

This CDR3 is CASSVGRGDLGQPQHF. The CDR3 DNA sequence: TGTGCCAGCAGCGTGGGCAGGGGAGATTTAGGGCAGCCCCAGCATTTT. The chain recombines TRBV9 with TRBJ1-5; weak D call: TRBD1 (6 bases). The germline gives CDR1 SGDLS, CDR2 YYNGEE. The CDR3 consists of 16 residues. V gave up 2 bases and J gave up 7 bases, with 19 bases separating them. Looking up the rest from reference TRBV9 and TRBJ1-5 gives the full variable domain: DSGVTQTPKHLITATGQRVTLRCSPRSGDLSVYWYQQSLDQGLQFLIQYYNGEERAKGNILERFSAQQFPDLHSELNLSSLELGDSALYFCASSVGRGDLGQPQHFGDGTRLSIL.

In nucleotides, the CDR3 is TGTGCCAGCAGCCCTAGGAGGGGCCGCGACACCGGGGAGCTGTTTTTT. Its protein is CASSPRRGRDTGELFF. The chain joins TRBV7-3 to TRBJ2-2; possible D gene TRBD2, 6 bases. The V and J ends lost 5 bases and 3 bases respectively, with 16 bases between them. The CDR3 covers 16 residues. Germline V gene lookup returns CDR1 SGHTA and CDR2 FQGTGA.

The rearrangement joins TRBV4-3 to TRBJ2-7, with D unresolved. The germline V and J ends were trimmed by 4 bases and 6 bases, with 19 bases remaining between them. The CDR3 covers 15 residues. Germline values: CDR1 LGHNA, CDR2 YSLEER. CDR3 DNA sequence: TGCGCCAGCAGCCGCGCGACGTGGCAGGATGGCGAGCAGTACTTC. As protein: CASSRATWQDGEQYF.

V is TRBV6-6 and J is TRBJ2-3; D might be TRBD2 (6 bases). The length of the CDR3 is 12 residues. Looked up from germline, CDR1 is MNHNY and CDR2 is SVGAGI (reference sequence). V shed 7 bases and J shed 4 bases, with 9 bases lying between them. CDR3: CASTRDSDTQYF. CDR3 coding DNA: TGTGCCAGCACGCGGGATTCAGATACGCAGTATTTT.

The chain recombines TRBV6-2 or TRBV6-3 with TRBJ2-2; no reliable D call. Germline V lookup: CDR1 MNHEY, CDR2 SVGEGT. The CDR3 runs to 14 residues. V was shortened by 0 bases and J by 8 bases, with 10 bases between the two germline ends. In DNA, the CDR3 is TGTGCCAGCAGTTACTCGACGGGTTGGGGGGAGCTGTTTTTT. As protein: CASSYSTGWGELFF.

The J gene is TRBJ1-6, the V gene TRBV4-1; a weak D match, TRBD1 (5 bases). Germline V gene lookup returns CDR1 MGHRA and CDR2 YSYEKL. The CDR3 contains 16 residues. V dropped 0 bases and J dropped 9 bases, with 15 bases sitting between them. This CDR3 reads CASSQDGTVLPSPLHF. In DNA, the CDR3 is TGCGCCAGCAGCCAAGATGGGACTGTCCTTCCTTCACCCCTCCACTTT.

This sequence joins TRBV2 and TRBJ1-1; no clear D gene. Germline V gene sequence: CDR1 SNHLY, CDR2 FYNNEI. This CDR3 is built from 11 residues. Between the trimmed V and J ends, which lost 8 bases and 1 base, there was a span of 5 bases. The CDR3 DNA is TGTGCCAGCGAGGCGAACACTGAAGCTTTCTTT. Translation: CASEANTEAFF.

This clone came up once. This chain joins TRBV20-1 and TRBJ1-2, with no clear D. This CDR3 is built from 11 residues. Germline V gives CDR1 DFQATT, CDR2 SNEGSKA (reference sequence). V was clipped by 0 bases and J by 8 bases, with 7 bases between them. The CDR3 DNA reads as TGCAGTGCTAGAGATCCCCCGGGCTACACCTTC. This gives the protein CSARDPPGYTF.

The chain is built from TRBV6-5 and TRBJ2-7; maybe TRBD1 (6 bases). The germline CDR1 and CDR2 sequences are MNHEY and SVGAGI. The V and J ends lost 6 bases and 4 bases respectively, with 13 bases between them. The CDR3 has 13 residues. The CDR3 reads CASRSTGLYEQYF. The CDR3 DNA is TGTGCCAGCAGAAGCACAGGGTTGTACGAGCAGTACTTC.

This rearrangement joins TRBV27 to TRBJ1-2, with D maybe TRBD1 (5 bases). The ends were cut back, 6 bases at V and 4 bases at J, with 9 bases in the middle. Germline-derived CDR1 and CDR2 are MNHEY and SMNVEV (reference sequence). The CDR3 extends over 12 amino acids. The CDR3 DNA reads as TGTGCCAGCAGACAAGACAGCTATGGCTACACCTTC. It specifies CASRQDSYGYTF.

V is TRBV7-9 and J is TRBJ2-7; TRBD1 matches at 7 bases. Germline CDR1 reads SEHNR; CDR2 reads FQNEAQ (reference sequence). The ends lost 6 bases at V and 3 bases at J; junction bases unmatched: 5. The CDR3 loop spans 13 amino acids. CDR3 in DNA: TGTGCCAGCAGATCAGGGGGAAACTACGAGCAGTACTTC. Amino acids: CASRSGGNYEQYF.

This clone has more than one count but fewer than ten. The CDR3 DNA is TGTGCCAGCAGCTACTCTGTAAATCAGCCCCAGCATTTT. Protein product: CASSYSVNQPQHF. J is TRBJ1-5 and V is TRBV27; D is ambiguous. The CDR3 extends over 13 amino acids. The V end lost 6 bases, the J end lost 4 bases, and 10 bases lay between the germline ends. The germline gives CDR1 MNHEY, CDR2 SMNVEV (reference sequence).

This rearrangement joins TRBV5-5 to TRBJ1-2; D perhaps matches TRBD1 (5 bases). The germline V gene encodes CDR1 SGHKS and CDR2 YYEKEE (reference sequence). This CDR3 has 14 amino acids. Trimming removed 3 bases at V and 4 bases at J, with 13 bases between. CDR3 loop: CASSSPRGSYGYTF. CDR3 nucleotides: TGTGCCAGCAGCTCACCCCGGGGGAGCTATGGCTACACCTTC.

The CDR3 loop reads CASSSRDRDVYEQYF. In DNA form, the CDR3 reads TGTGCCAGCAGTTCCCGGGACAGGGACGTCTACGAGCAGTACTTC. V is TRBV27 and J is TRBJ2-7; 9 nucleotides agree with TRBD1. The CDR3 extends over 15 amino acids. Trimming at V came to 4 bases and at J to 3 bases, leaving 7 bases not matched to a gene. CDR1 is MNHEY and CDR2 is SMNVEV in the germline V gene (reference sequence).

This rearrangement joins TRBV16 to TRBJ1-1, with 7 bases lining up with TRBD1. The CDR3 consists of 16 residues. The germline V gene encodes CDR1 KGHSY and CDR2 FQNENV. With V trimmed by 0 bases and J by 3 bases, 7 bases remained unmatched. CDR3 nucleotides: TGTGCCAGCAGCCAATCGGCCGACAGGGAGTACACTGAAGCTTTCTTT. Translated: CASSQSADREYTEAFF.

J is TRBJ2-7 and V is TRBV28; D unclear. V shed 8 bases and J shed 3 bases, with 14 bases lying between them. The CDR3 is 13 amino acids. Germline V gene sequence: CDR1 MDHEN, CDR2 SYDVKM. DNA of the CDR3: TGTGCCAGCTGCTGCGGCTATGACTACGAGCAGTACTTC. Translation gives CASCCGYDYEQYF. Full variable domain (missing parts from reference TRBV28 and TRBJ2-7): DVKVTQSSRYLVKRTGEKVFLECVQDMDHENMFWYRQDPGLGLRLIYFSYDVKMKEKGDIPEGYSVSREKKERFSLILESASTNQTSMYLCASCCGYDYEQYFGPGTRLTVT.

The chain carries TRBV6-5 and TRBJ1-6; 8 bases match TRBD1. The length of the CDR3 is 14 residues. CDR1 and CDR2 (germline): MNHEY, SVGAGI. The trim removed 9 bases at V and 6 bases at J, leaving 7 bases unmatched. The CDR3 nucleotides are TGTGCCAGTTGGACAGGGTCGAGTAATTCACCCCTCCACTTT. It encodes CASWTGSSNSPLHF.

The rearrangement links TRBV6-5 to TRBJ2-1, with D perhaps TRBD1 (6 bases). Trimming left V 4 bases short and J 7 bases short, with 11 bases between. Germline CDR1 and CDR2: MNHEY and SVGAGI. The CDR3 loop spans 13 amino acids. CDR3 sequence reads: CASSLTQGNEQFF. The CDR3 nucleotides read TGTGCCAGCAGTTTGACGCAGGGGAATGAGCAGTTCTTC.

This chain joins TRBV19 and TRBJ1-2; TRBD1 matches at 8 bases. V lost 5 bases and J lost 5; bases outside the gene matches: 4. The CDR3 sequence is 13 residues long. Germline assignment: CDR1 LNHDA and CDR2 SQIVND (reference sequence). CDR3 DNA sequence: TGTGCCAGTAGTGCGGACAGGGCTTATGGCTACACCTTC. Protein: CASSADRAYGYTF.

The chain carries TRBV24-1 and TRBJ2-2; 9 nucleotides agree with TRBD2. CDR3 length equals 15 residues. J was trimmed by 2 bases and V by 7 bases; bases with no gene match: 4. Per germline, CDR1 KGHDR and CDR2 SFDVKD. This CDR3 reads CATSEREVNTGELFF. CDR3 nucleotide sequence: TGTGCCACCAGCGAGCGGGAGGTAAACACCGGGGAGCTGTTTTTT.